This entry lists 18 T cell receptor beta chains sequenced from one sample in a study of control samples from healthy donors and cancer patients. Some clones are missing from TCRdb's copy, which holds only in-frame ones; the method was immunoSEQ multiplex PCR. The sample yields approximately 82,000 clones, more than 85% seen once. Sequencing input: PBMCs. These receptors all come from a woman in her thirties or forties with lung cancer.

This sequence joins TRBV19 and TRBJ2-5; no clear D gene. The V gene lost 6 bases and the J gene lost 4 bases, with 6 bases spanning the gap. The V gene's germline CDR1 is LNHDA and CDR2 SQIVND (reference sequence). The CDR3 consists of 11 residues. The CDR3 sequence is CASRRRETQYF. CDR3 nucleotide sequence: TGTGCCAGTAGGCGGAGAGAGACCCAGTACTTC.

The J gene is TRBJ2-3, the V gene TRBV4-1; 8 positions agree with TRBD2. The trim removed 0 bases at V and 2 bases at J, leaving 7 bases unmatched. This CDR3 comprises 17 residues. The germline gives CDR1 MGHRA, CDR2 YSYEKL. CDR3 in amino acids: CASSQDLAGGLTDTQYF. CDR3 DNA sequence: TGCGCCAGCAGCCAAGATTTGGCGGGGGGACTCACAGATACGCAGTATTTT.

The chain couples TRBV6-5 to TRBJ2-7; TRBD1 matches 10 bases. This CDR3 has 14 residues. J was trimmed by 4 bases and V by 7 bases; bases with no gene match: 7. Per germline, CDR1 MNHEY and CDR2 SVGAGI. The CDR3 nucleotides are TGTGCCAGCACCGGGACAGGGGAGCCATACGAGCAGTACTTC. Protein product: CASTGTGEPYEQYF.

The V gene is TRBV6-5, the J gene TRBJ2-2; D is perhaps TRBD2 (6 bases). Germline V lookup: CDR1 MNHEY, CDR2 SVGAGI. Trimming left V 8 bases short and J 5 bases short, with 9 bases between. This CDR3 contains 12 residues. The CDR3 is CASGTPTGELFF. CDR3 in DNA: TGTGCCAGCGGGACTCCTACCGGGGAGCTGTTTTTT.

The chain links TRBV4-1 to TRBJ2-3; 8 positions agree with TRBD2. The germline V gene encodes CDR1 MGHRA and CDR2 YSYEKL. CDR3 length: 18 amino acids. V shed 1 base, J shed 2 bases, and the junction held 11 bases outside the gene matches. The CDR3 DNA follows: TGCGCCAGCAGCCAAGTTCCCCTCACTAGCGGTTCCACAGATACGCAGTATTTT. Its protein product is CASSQVPLTSGSTDTQYF.

This chain joins TRBV12-3 or TRBV12-4 and TRBJ1-1; D is uncertain. This CDR3 spans 12 amino acids. V lost 7 bases to trimming and J lost 6 bases, with 12 bases between them. The CDR3 sequence is CASKPEFAEAFF. CDR3 coding DNA: TGTGCCAGCAAACCGGAATTCGCTGAAGCTTTCTTT.

This clone was seen just once. The chain uses TRBV5-1 and TRBJ2-1, with 11 bases lining up with TRBD2. The CDR3 spans 13 residues. Germline loops: CDR1 SGHRS, CDR2 YFSETQ. The trim removed 6 bases at V and 5 bases at J, leaving 1 base unmatched. The CDR3 protein is CASKGLADNEQFF. In DNA form, the CDR3 reads TGCGCCAGCAAGGGACTAGCGGACAATGAGCAGTTCTTC.

This rearrangement joins TRBV24-1 to TRBJ1-2; 9 bases agree with TRBD1. J lost 10 bases, V lost 4 bases, and 9 bases had no gene match. The CDR3 totals 14 residues. Germline V lookup: CDR1 KGHDR, CDR2 SFDVKD. This CDR3 reads CATSDTGTGWNYTF. The CDR3 DNA reads TGTGCCACCAGTGACACCGGGACAGGGTGGAACTACACCTTC.

This clone has just one count. The chain is built from TRBV19 and TRBJ2-1; no clear D gene. This CDR3 is 13 amino acids long. V lost 1 base to trimming and J lost 14 bases, with 15 bases between them. Germline V gene data show CDR1 as LNHDA and CDR2 as SQIVND (reference sequence). The CDR3 DNA reads as TGTGCCAGTAGTATAGCTACCTCATCCGAGGAGTTCTTC. It yields the protein CASSIATSSEEFF.

The chain couples TRBV29-1 to TRBJ1-2; D is ambiguous. Looked up from germline, CDR1 is SQVTM and CDR2 is ANQGSEA. Trimming shortened V by 7 bases and J by 4 bases, and 13 bases separated the two germline ends. The length of the CDR3 is 12 residues. Here the CDR3 reads CSDGREAYGYTF. The CDR3 nucleotides are TGCAGCGATGGAAGGGAGGCCTATGGCTACACCTTC.

This clone was seen a handful of times. The rearrangement joins TRBV28 to TRBJ1-5; maybe TRBD1 (5 bases). V was shortened by 8 bases and J by 5 bases, with 7 bases between the two germline ends. The CDR3 totals 11 residues. Germline values: CDR1 MDHEN, CDR2 SYDVKM. This CDR3 reads CASGGDQPQHF. The DNA for the CDR3 is TGTGCCAGCGGGGGAGATCAGCCCCAGCATTTT.

V usage is TRBV7-2 and J usage is TRBJ1-5, with TRBD1 identical over 7 bases. Germline CDR1 reads SGHTA; CDR2 reads FQGNSA. Trimming cost V 3 bases and J 1 base; bases outside gene matches: 0. There are 14 residues in the CDR3. The chain's CDR3 is CASSLTGSNQPQHF. CDR3 sequence (DNA): TGTGCCAGCAGCTTGACAGGGAGCAATCAGCCCCAGCATTTT.

This clone was recorded only once. The chain carries TRBV10-3 and TRBJ1-2; the match to TRBD1 covers 10 bases. From germline, CDR1 is ENHRY and CDR2 SYGVKD. The CDR3 is 14 residues long. V shed 6 bases, J shed 1 base, and the junction held 2 bases outside the gene matches. CDR3 bases: TGTGCCATCAGCCGGACAGGGGGTAACTATGGCTACACCTTC. This sequence encodes CAISRTGGNYGYTF.

V is TRBV6-1 and J is TRBJ2-1; D is unresolved. The CDR3 is 14 residues long. Trimming cost V 1 base and J 8 bases, with 12 bases left between them. Germline CDR1 and CDR2: MNHNS and SASEGT. In DNA, the CDR3 is TGTGCCAGCAGTGAAGGGACGGGCGGCGATGAGCAGTTCTTC. Protein product: CASSEGTGGDEQFF.

This clone was seen more than once but under ten times. This chain links TRBV11-3 with TRBJ1-5; D ambiguous. Germline V CDR1 and CDR2: SGHNT, YENEEA. CDR3 length: 15 residues. The ends were cut back, 2 bases at V and 2 bases at J, with 10 bases in the middle. The CDR3 spells CASSLRVEGNQPQHF. The CDR3 nucleotides read TGTGCCAGCAGCTTACGGGTCGAGGGCAATCAGCCCCAGCATTTT.

This clone was seen just once. This chain connects TRBV6-4 to TRBJ2-7; 8 nucleotides align to TRBD2. From germline, CDR1 is MRHNA and CDR2 SNTAGT. The V segment lost 0 bases and the J segment 4 bases; nucleotides outside the gene matches: 5. The CDR3 is 15 amino acids. The CDR3 region is CASSDSTGGQYEQYF. The CDR3 DNA sequence: TGTGCCAGCAGTGACTCTACGGGGGGGCAGTACGAGCAGTACTTC.

The chain links TRBV6-4 to TRBJ1-1; TRBD1 aligns across 9 bases. CDR1 and CDR2 (germline): MRHNA, SNTAGT. Trimming took 2 bases from V and 4 from J; bases not matched to a gene: 2. This CDR3 region has 14 residues. The CDR3 region is CASSDPTGGTEAFF. The CDR3 DNA sequence: TGTGCCAGCAGTGACCCGACAGGGGGCACTGAAGCTTTCTTT.

This chain connects TRBV5-5 to TRBJ1-4; a possible D gene is TRBD1 (6 bases). The CDR3 loop spans 14 amino acids. Germline assignment: CDR1 SGHKS and CDR2 YYEKEE (reference sequence). Trimming pared 5 bases from V and 5 bases from J, leaving 13 bases between. For the CDR3, the DNA is TGTGCCAGCAGTAGGACGACAGGAAATGAAAAACTGTTTTTT. This encodes CASSRTTGNEKLFF.